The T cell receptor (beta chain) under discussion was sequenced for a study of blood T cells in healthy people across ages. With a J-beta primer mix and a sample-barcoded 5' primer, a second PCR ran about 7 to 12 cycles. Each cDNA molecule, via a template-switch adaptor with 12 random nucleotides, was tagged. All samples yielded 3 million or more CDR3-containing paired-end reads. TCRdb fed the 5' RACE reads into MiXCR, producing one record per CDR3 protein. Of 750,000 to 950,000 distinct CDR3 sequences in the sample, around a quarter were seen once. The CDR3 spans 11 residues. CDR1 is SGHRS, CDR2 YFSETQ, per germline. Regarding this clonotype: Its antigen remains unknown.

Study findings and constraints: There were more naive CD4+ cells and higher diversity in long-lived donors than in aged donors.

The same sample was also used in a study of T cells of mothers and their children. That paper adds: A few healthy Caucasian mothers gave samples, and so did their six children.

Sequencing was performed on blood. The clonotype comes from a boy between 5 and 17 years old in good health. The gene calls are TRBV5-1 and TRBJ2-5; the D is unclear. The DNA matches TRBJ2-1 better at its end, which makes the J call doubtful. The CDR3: CASSLEWEQFF. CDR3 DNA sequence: TGCGCCAGCAGCTTGGAATGGGAGCAGTTCTTC.